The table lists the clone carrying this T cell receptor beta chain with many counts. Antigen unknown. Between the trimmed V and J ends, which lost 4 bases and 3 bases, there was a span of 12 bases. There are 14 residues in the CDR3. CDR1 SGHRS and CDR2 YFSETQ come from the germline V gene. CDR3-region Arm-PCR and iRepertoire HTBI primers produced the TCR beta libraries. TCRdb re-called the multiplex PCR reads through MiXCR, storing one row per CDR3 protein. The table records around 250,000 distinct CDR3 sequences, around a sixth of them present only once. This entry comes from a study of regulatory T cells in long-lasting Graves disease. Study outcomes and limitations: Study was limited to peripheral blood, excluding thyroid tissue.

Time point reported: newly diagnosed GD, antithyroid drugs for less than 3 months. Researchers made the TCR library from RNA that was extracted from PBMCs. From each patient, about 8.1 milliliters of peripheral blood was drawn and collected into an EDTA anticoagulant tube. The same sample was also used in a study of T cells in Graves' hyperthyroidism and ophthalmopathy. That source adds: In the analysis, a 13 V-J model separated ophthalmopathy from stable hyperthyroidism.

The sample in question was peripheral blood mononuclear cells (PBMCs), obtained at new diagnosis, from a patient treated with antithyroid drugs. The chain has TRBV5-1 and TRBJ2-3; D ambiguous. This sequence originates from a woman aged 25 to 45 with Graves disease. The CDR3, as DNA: TGCGCCAGCAGCACCATCCAGCGAACAGATACGCAGTATTTT. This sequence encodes CASSTIQRTDTQYF.